This TCR beta chain derives from a study of memory CD4+ T cells and cytomegalovirus serostatus. Study-level information: This sample comes from healthy Belgian adults, about nine CMV seropositive, around 26 seronegative. General study findings and limits: CMV serostatus prediction reached median AUC about 0.96, or 0.93 with US-trained model.

On this clone itself: No antigen is known for it.

Assay: immunoSEQ multiplex PCR; the TCRdb copy retains only in-frame clones and omits some. This sample has about 54,000 clones, with around 80% found just once. Germline CDR1 SGHKS, CDR2 YYEKEE (reference sequence). The CDR3 extends over 17 amino acids. Trimming took off 1 base at V and 2 bases at J, with 18 bases between the two ends. The sort gate was single viable CD3+CD4+CD8-CD45RO+ cells for memory CD4+ T cells. The chain joins TRBV5-5 to TRBJ1-2; D is possibly TRBD1 (5 bases). The TCR originated in an adult in good health and CMV-seronegative. Sequencing input: memory CD4+ T cells from blood. CDR3 protein: CASSLSVGGDDNYGYTF. In nucleotides, the CDR3 is TGTGCCAGCAGCTTGTCGGTCGGGGGGGACGACAACTATGGCTACACCTTC.